This TCR beta chain was recovered during a study of blood T cell repertoires in COVID-19. Across the whole study: The United States, Italy and Spain provided the acute and convalescent COVID-19 samples.

Repertoires were generated with immunoSEQ multiplex PCR, while TCRdb's copy carries only in-frame clones and drops some. The sample has approximately 200,000 clones, roughly 82% seen once. In terms of age and location, participants ranged from roughly 18 to 95 years and lived in about two dozen US areas. Donors in Cohort 3 counted as recovered after two negative PCRs, clearance, or symptom resolution. Looked up from germline, CDR1 is SGHDT and CDR2 is YYEEEE. The CDR3 is 14 residues long. The V and J ends lost 2 bases and 2 bases respectively, with 9 bases between them. This clonotype was obtained from a man between 40 and 49 years old who had recovered from COVID-19. The rearrangement links TRBV5-6 to TRBJ2-3; no clear D. Sample: PBMCs or T cells enriched from blood (not recorded which). CDR3 in DNA: TGTGCCAGCAGCTTCGGTCAGGCCACAGATACGCAGTATTTT. Translated: CASSFGQATDTQYF.